One and the same sample provided the 6 T cell receptor beta chains below, sequenced in a study of blood T cell repertoires in COVID-19. TCRdb's table, derived via immunoSEQ multiplex PCR, lists solely in-frame clones and lacks some. The sample consists of about 160,000 clones, about nine tenths of them appearing once. What was sequenced was peripheral blood. All receptors derive from a woman between 55 and 75 years old with active or convalescent COVID-19.

CDR3 bases: TGTGCCAGCAGCCAACCGGGACAGCCAGGCACTGAAGCTTTCTTT. Residues: CASSQPGQPGTEAFF. The chain couples TRBV6-5 to TRBJ1-1; 7 bases are shared with TRBD1. J lost 4 bases, V lost 6 bases, and 11 bases had no gene match. The germline V gene has CDR1 MNHEY and CDR2 SVGAGI. The length of the CDR3 is 15 residues.

This clone was recorded once. The chain carries TRBV10-3 and TRBJ2-3, with 9 bases aligning to TRBD2. Trimming at V came to 4 bases and at J to 6 bases, leaving 8 bases not matched to a gene. This CDR3 has 15 residues. CDR1 ENHRY and CDR2 SYGVKD come from the germline V gene. Here the CDR3 reads CAISVGGGAGDTQYF. DNA of the CDR3: TGTGCCATCAGTGTTGGCGGGGGGGCCGGGGATACGCAGTATTTT.

The chain combines TRBV9 with TRBJ2-1, with D tentatively TRBD2 (6 bases). Germline-derived CDR1 and CDR2 are SGDLS and YYNGEE. V shed 0 bases and J shed 4 bases, with 14 bases lying between them. This CDR3 has 16 amino acids. The CDR3 DNA reads TGTGCCAGCAGCGTAGGGATAGGGGAGGAGTACAATGAGCAGTTCTTC. Encoded protein: CASSVGIGEEYNEQFF.

This chain joins TRBV6-5 and TRBJ1-5; D possibly corresponds to TRBD1 (5 bases). Germline CDR1 reads MNHEY; CDR2 reads SVGAGI. There are 13 residues in the CDR3. V lost 5 bases and J lost 6, with 11 bases in between. In nucleotides, the CDR3 is TGTGCCAGCAGTCAGGGTTACGGTCAGCCCCAGCATTTT. Protein: CASSQGYGQPQHF.

This clone was picked up a small number of times. The rearrangement links TRBV3-1 (or the pseudogene TRBV3-2) to TRBJ1-3, with 7 bases lining up with TRBD1. V lost 0 bases, J lost 7 bases, and 3 bases stayed unmatched. The CDR3 is 14 residues long. In germline, CDR1 is LGHDT, CDR2 YNNKEL (reference sequence). This CDR3 reads CASSQEQGWNTIYF. The DNA for the CDR3 is TGTGCCAGCAGCCAAGAACAGGGGTGGAACACCATATATTTT.

The chain has TRBV5-1 and TRBJ1-1; 8 bases fit TRBD1. With 3 bases clipped from V and 4 bases from J, the junction kept 8 bases outside the gene matches. This CDR3 is built from 15 residues. Germline values: CDR1 SGHRS, CDR2 YFSETQ. The chain's CDR3 is CASSSVDTGGTEAFF. The CDR3 DNA is TGCGCCAGCAGCTCTGTTGACACAGGGGGCACTGAAGCTTTCTTT. Using reference TRBV5-1 and TRBJ1-1 for the parts outside the CDR3, the full variable domain is KAGVTQTPRYLIKTRGQQVTLSCSPISGHRSVSWYQQTPGQGLQFLFEYFSETQRNKGNFPGRFSGRQFSNSRSEMNVSTLELGDSALYLCASSSVDTGGTEAFFGQGTRLTVV.